The source of this T cell receptor beta chain is a study of T cells in Graves' hyperthyroidism and ophthalmopathy. Turning to the study itself: Peripheral blood was drawn at first diagnosis, prior to all treatment. Whole-study findings and limits: Ophthalmopathy was distinguished from stable hyperthyroidism by 13 V-J signatures.

V shed 0 bases and J shed 4 bases, with 15 bases lying between them. Germline-derived CDR1 and CDR2 are DFQATT and SNEGSKA (reference sequence). The CDR3 contains 15 residues. This clonotype was recorded at least ten times. Antigen specificity is unknown. TCR beta CDR3 regions were amplified from RNA transcripts. The HTBI primer set served for first-round RT-PCR of the TCR CDR3. One entry per CDR3 protein results from TCRdb running MiXCR on the multiplex PCR reads. Seen here are around 690,000 distinct CDR3 sequences, 15% to 20% observed once, and the top ten hold about a sixth. The source of this sequence is a man in his fifties with Graves' hyperthyroidism. This sequence joins TRBV20-1 and TRBJ1-2; the D is unclear. Sequencing input: blood. CDR3 nucleotide sequence: TGCAGTGCTAGAGATGCGAGGATGGCAGTCTATGGCTACACCTTC. This codes for CSARDARMAVYGYTF.